This is a list of T cell receptor beta chains from one sample in a study of tumor and adjacent non-tumor tissue in lung cancer. One entry per CDR3 protein results from TCRdb running MiXCR on the multiplex PCR reads. Of tens of thousands of distinct CDR3 sequences in the sample, around 70% were seen once. The sequencing sample was made of distant non-tumor lung tissue. The receptors here all came from a woman aged 45-65 years with non-small cell lung cancer. CDR3s include the opening cysteine and the closing phenylalanine or tryptophan. A D gene is named only where the DNA matches it firmly. Clone size is shown for a subset of rows, as once, few, many or a class of expanded clone.

D	size	V	J	DNA	CDR3
NA	many	TRBV12-3/TRBV12-4	TRBJ2-7	TGTGCCAGCATGACAGATCCCTACGAGCAGTACTTC	CASMTDPYEQYF
NA	NA	TRBV14	TRBJ2-1	TGTGCCAGCAGCCAATATGATGCAGCCCCCTACAATGAGCAGTTCTTC	CASSQYDAAPYNEQFF
TRBD1	NA	TRBV5-4	TRBJ1-1	TGTGCCAGTAGCTCGGCTGCCGGCAGGGGGGGGAACACTGAAGCTTTCTTT	CASSSAAGRGGNTEAFF
NA	NA	TRBV11-2	TRBJ1-1	TGTGCCAGCAGCGCAATTGGGGATGGGAGCACTGAAGCTTTCTTT	CASSAIGDGSTEAFF
NA	NA	TRBV12-3/TRBV12-4	TRBJ2-5	TGTGCCAGCAATTTTGAAGAGACCCAGCACTTC	CASNFEETQHF
NA	many	TRBV10-3	TRBJ2-1	TGTGCCATCAGGGGGACAAGCGATGAGCAGTTCTTC	CAIRGTSDEQFF
NA	few	TRBV9	TRBJ2-2	TGTGCCAGCAGCGTTCGCGGGGGCGGTACCGGGGAGCTGTTTTTT	CASSVRGGGTGELFF
NA	NA	TRBV11-1	TRBJ2-5	TGTGCCAGCAGCTCACAGATGAATAAGGAGACCCAATACTTC	CASSSQMNKETQYF
TRBD1	NA	TRBV4-1	TRBJ1-1	TGCACCAGCAGCCAAGATCTCTGCAGGGGGAACACCGAAGCTTTCTTT	CTSSQDLCRGNTEAFF
NA	many	TRBV6-6	TRBJ2-1	TGTGCCAGCATCAGGGACAACTACAATGAGCAGTTCTTC	CASIRDNYNEQFF
TRBD2	few	TRBV5-1	TRBJ2-1	TGCGCCAGCAGCCAAGGGACTAGCGGGGGAAATGAGCAGTTCTTC	CASSQGTSGGNEQFF
NA	NA	TRBV6-2/TRBV6-3	TRBJ1-1	TGTGCCAGCAGTTTCTCAAGTCTTCACACTGAAGCTTTCTTT	CASSFSSLHTEAFF
TRBD1	many	TRBV20-1	TRBJ2-7	TGCAGTGCTCCTCCCGGGACAGGGGCAGAGCAGTACTTC	CSAPPGTGAEQYF
NA	many	TRBV29-1	TRBJ2-1	TGCAGCGTTGTAGGGATAACCTACAATGAGCAGTTCTTC	CSVVGITYNEQFF
NA	NA	TRBV7-6	TRBJ2-7	TGTGCCAGCAGCTTGGTCAGGGGCTACGAACAGTACTTC	CASSLVRGYEQYF
TRBD1	NA	TRBV13	TRBJ1-2	TGTGCCAGCAGCTTCAATCTAGACAGGGACGCTAACTATGGCTACACCTTC	CASSFNLDRDANYGYTF
TRBD2	NA	TRBV5-5	TRBJ2-3	TGTGCCACCAGCTTGAAACTAGCGGGAGGAAGAGATACGCAGTATTTT	CATSLKLAGGRDTQYF
NA	NA	TRBV29-1	TRBJ2-2	TGCAGCGTTTTAGGCCAGGGGCGGACCAGGGAACTGTTTTTT	CSVLGQGRTRELFF
NA	many	TRBV29-1	TRBJ2-7	TGCAGCGCGTCGCAGGGGACCCCCTACGAGCAGTACTTC	CSASQGTPYEQYF
NA	NA	TRBV5-5	TRBJ2-1	TGTGTCAGCAGCTTGGGGCCCCAAATAGGGTATTTTTACAATGAGCAGTTCTTC	CVSSLGPQIGYFYNEQFF
NA	NA	TRBV11-2	TRBJ2-1	TGTCCCTGCAGGGCTTTAGACACCTACAATGAGCGGTTCTTC	CPCRALDTYNERFF
TRBD1	NA	TRBV6-5	TRBJ2-7	TGTGCCAGCAAATTGACAGGGGGCTCCTACGAGCAGTACTTC	CASKLTGGSYEQYF
NA	few	TRBV11-1	TRBJ2-3	TGTACCGGCAGCTTGGGGAGTTCGGGGGTGAATACACAGTATTTT	CTGSLGSSGVNTQYF
TRBD2	NA	TRBV29-1	TRBJ2-5	TGCGGCGTTGCGATCAATTGCGGGAGGGTTATGGAGACCCAGTACTTC	CGVAINCGRVMETQYF
TRBD2	NA	TRBV11-1	TRBJ2-5	TGTGCCAACACCGAGGGGACTAGCGAGACTCAGTACTTC	CANTEGTSETQYF
NA	many	TRBV6-6	TRBJ1-1	TGTGCCAGCAGTTACTCGAGGGGACCGGGTGAAGCTTTCTTT	CASSYSRGPGEAFF
TRBD1	once	TRBV6-5	TRBJ1-6	TGTGACAGTAGAGGGACAGGGGATTCACCTCTCCACTTT	CDSRGTGDSPLHF
NA	many	TRBV6-5	TRBJ1-5	TGTGCCAGCAGGCGGGACTATCAGGGGCGACAGCCCCAGCATTTT	CASRRDYQGRQPQHF
TRBD2	many	TRBV6-1	TRBJ2-1	TGTGCCAGCAGTGTAGCGGGGGTACACAATGAGCAGTTCTTC	CASSVAGVHNEQFF
NA	NA	TRBV6-6	TRBJ2-2	TGTGCCAGCAGTGTCCCTATGGGTCGCGGGGAGCCGTTTTTT	CASSVPMGRGEPFF
NA	NA	TRBV11-2	TRBJ2-2	TGTACCAGCAGTCGTCGGGCGAGGAACACCGGGGAGCTGTTTTTT	CTSSRRARNTGELFF
NA	NA	TRBV6-6	TRBJ2-6	TGTGCCAGTACCAAGGAGGCGTACTCTGGGGCCAACGTCCTATCTTTC	CASTKEAYSGANVLSF
NA	NA	TRBV2	TRBJ2-7	TGTGCCAGCAGGGAGGACAAGGGCGACGAGCAGTACTTC	CASREDKGDEQYF
NA	NA	TRBV29-1	TRBJ1-1	TGCAGCGTTAGAGGGGTCGGGGTTGAAGCCTTCTTT	CSVRGVGVEAFF
NA	NA	TRBV4-1	TRBJ1-5	TGCACCAGCAGCCAAGATTGGCCAAAAAATCAGCCCCAGGATTTT	CTSSQDWPKNQPQDF
NA	NA	TRBV11-2	TRBJ1-6	TGTGCCAGCAGCTTAAGGAGTAGTTCACCCCTCCACTTT	CASSLRSSSPLHF